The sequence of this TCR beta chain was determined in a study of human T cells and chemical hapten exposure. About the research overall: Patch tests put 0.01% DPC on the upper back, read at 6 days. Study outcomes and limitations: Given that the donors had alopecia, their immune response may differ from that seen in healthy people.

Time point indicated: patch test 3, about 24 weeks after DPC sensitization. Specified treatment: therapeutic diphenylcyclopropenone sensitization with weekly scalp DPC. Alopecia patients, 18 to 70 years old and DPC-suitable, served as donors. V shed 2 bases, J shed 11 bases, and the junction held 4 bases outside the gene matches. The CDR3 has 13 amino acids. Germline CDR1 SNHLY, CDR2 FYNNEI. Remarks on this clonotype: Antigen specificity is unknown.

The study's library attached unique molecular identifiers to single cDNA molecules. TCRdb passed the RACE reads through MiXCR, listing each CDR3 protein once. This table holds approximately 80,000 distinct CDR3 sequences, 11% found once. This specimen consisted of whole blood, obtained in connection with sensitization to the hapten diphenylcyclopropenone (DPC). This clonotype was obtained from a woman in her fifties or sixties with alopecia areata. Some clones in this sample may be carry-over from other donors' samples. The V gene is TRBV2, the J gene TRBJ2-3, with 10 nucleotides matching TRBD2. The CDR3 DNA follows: TGTGCCAGCAGTGAAACGACTAGCGGGCAGCAGTATTTT. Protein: CASSETTSGQQYF.